One and the same sample provided the 29 T cell receptor beta chains below, sequenced in a study of radiotherapy plus CTLA-4 blockade in lung cancer. Sequencing was performed with immunoSEQ multiplex PCR; in TCRdb, only in-frame clones are kept and a portion is missing. The sample records some 90,000 clones, approximately 84% being singletons. The sequences come from peripheral blood, collected from a patient treated with radiotherapy plus ipilimumab. All receptors derive from a human donor with non-small cell lung cancer who had a partial response to radiotherapy plus ipilimumab.

The chain is built from TRBV18 and TRBJ2-7, with D possibly being TRBD2 (5 bases). This CDR3 contains 13 residues. Looked up from germline, CDR1 is KGHSH and CDR2 is LQKENI. Trimming took off 2 bases at V and 4 bases at J, with 9 bases between the two ends. DNA for the CDR3: TGTGCCAGCTCACCAGCAGAGGGATACGAGCAGTACGTC. This translates into CASSPAEGYEQYV.

The chain joins TRBV18 to TRBJ2-2; TRBD2 matches 10 bases. V lost 0 bases and J lost 9; bases outside the gene matches: 10. Germline assignment: CDR1 KGHSH and CDR2 LQKENI. The CDR3 has 17 amino acids. The chain's CDR3 is CASSPPGSGRPARELFF. In DNA form, the CDR3 reads TGTGCCAGCTCACCACCTGGTAGCGGGAGGCCAGCGAGGGAGCTGTTTTTT.

The V gene is TRBV15, the J gene TRBJ2-1, with 12 bases fitting TRBD1. The CDR3 consists of 15 residues. CDR1 is LNHNV and CDR2 is YYDKDF in the germline V gene (reference sequence). Losses at the gene ends were 5 bases for V and 8 bases for J; bases not matched to a gene: 7. CDR3 sequence reads: CATSWGQGAEYEQFF. The DNA for the CDR3 is TGTGCCACCAGCTGGGGACAGGGGGCGGAATATGAGCAGTTCTTC.

This clone has a single count. This sequence joins TRBV28 and TRBJ1-1; D not resolved. Trimming took off 8 bases at V and 0 bases at J, with 13 bases between the two ends. The V gene's germline CDR1 is MDHEN and CDR2 SYDVKM. This CDR3 is 14 amino acids long. CDR3 sequence (DNA): TGTGCCAGCTCGTTGGTTGCGTTGAACACTGAAGCTTTCTTT. It encodes CASSLVALNTEAFF.

The chain combines TRBV5-1 with TRBJ2-7, with 8 bases fitting TRBD2. The CDR3 runs 15 residues. The germline V gene encodes CDR1 SGHRS and CDR2 YFSETQ. With 4 bases clipped from V and 6 bases from J, the junction kept 12 bases outside the gene matches. The CDR3 sequence is CASSPQGSGRGEQYF. The CDR3 region has the DNA TGCGCCAGCAGCCCCCAGGGGAGCGGGAGAGGCGAGCAGTACTTC.

J is TRBJ2-2 and V is TRBV5-4; TRBD2 agrees at 12 bases. The length of the CDR3 is 16 residues. Germline V gives CDR1 SGHNT, CDR2 YYREEE (reference sequence). The V segment lost 0 bases and the J segment 5 bases; nucleotides outside the gene matches: 2. CDR3 sequence reads: CASSLGLAGVTGELFF. Written as DNA, the CDR3 is TGTGCCAGCAGCTTGGGACTAGCGGGAGTTACCGGGGAGCTGTTTTTT.

The genes are TRBV19 and TRBJ2-3; TRBD1 is a possible D gene (7 bases). Between the trimmed V and J ends, which lost 5 bases and 4 bases, there was a span of 19 bases. Germline V gene sequence: CDR1 LNHDA, CDR2 SQIVND (reference sequence). The CDR3 contains 16 residues. CDR3 protein: CASSPGQAGGPDTQYF. CDR3 nucleotide sequence: TGTGCCAGTAGTCCCGGACAGGCCGGGGGCCCAGATACGCAGTATTTT.

V usage is TRBV5-1 and J usage is TRBJ1-4; no reliable D call. With 5 bases removed from V and 8 bases from J, the gap between germline ends came to 16 bases. CDR3 length: 14 residues. Germline CDR1 is SGHRS and CDR2 is YFSETQ. The CDR3 region has the DNA TGCGCCAGCAGTTCACCAGGTGTTGAAGAAAAACTGTTTTTT. This codes for CASSSPGVEEKLFF. Filled out from reference TRBV5-1 and TRBJ1-4, the complete variable domain reads KAGVTQTPRYLIKTRGQQVTLSCSPISGHRSVSWYQQTPGQGLQFLFEYFSETQRNKGNFPGRFSGRQFSNSRSEMNVSTLELGDSALYLCASSSPGVEEKLFFGSGTQLSVL.

V gene TRBV10-3 combines with J gene TRBJ1-2; 7 nucleotides match TRBD1. The germline gives CDR1 ENHRY, CDR2 SYGVKD. The CDR3 is made up of 16 amino acids. The trim removed 3 bases at V and 3 bases at J, leaving 10 bases unmatched. CDR3 in amino acids: CAISDRDRVFDYGYTF. CDR3 in DNA: TGTGCCATCAGTGACCGGGACAGAGTCTTCGACTATGGCTACACCTTC.

This clone turned up a few times. The V call is TRBV6-5, the J call TRBJ2-7, with 12 bases matching TRBD2. CDR3 length: 15 residues. V lost 1 base and J lost 2; bases outside the gene matches: 0. Germline V gene sequence: CDR1 MNHEY, CDR2 SVGAGI. The CDR3 region is CASSYWTSGTYEQYF. The CDR3 coding sequence is TGTGCCAGCAGTTACTGGACTAGCGGGACCTACGAGCAGTACTTC.

V and J are TRBV2 and TRBJ1-2; 7 nucleotides match TRBD1. The CDR3 runs to 13 residues. Germline V CDR1 and CDR2: SNHLY, FYNNEI. V lost 5 bases and J lost 6; bases outside the gene matches: 6. The DNA for the CDR3 is TGTGCCAGCAGTAAAGACAGGGTAGATGGCTACACCTTC. Encoded protein: CASSKDRVDGYTF.

This sequence joins TRBV15 and TRBJ2-5, with D perhaps matching TRBD1 (6 bases). Germline-derived CDR1 and CDR2 are LNHNV and YYDKDF (reference sequence). The CDR3 spans 13 residues. Deletions cut 5 bases from V and 4 bases from J, with 11 bases between. The CDR3 loop reads CATSADRLETQYF. The CDR3 DNA reads TGTGCCACCAGCGCCGACAGGTTAGAGACCCAGTACTTC.

The V gene is TRBV7-6, the J gene TRBJ1-2; D possibly corresponds to TRBD1 (6 bases). The V gene's germline CDR1 is SGHVS and CDR2 FNYEAQ. CDR3 size: 17 residues. Trimming cost V 4 bases and J 6 bases, with 24 bases left between them. CDR3 protein: CASSSTLQRQARDGYTF. The CDR3 coding sequence is TGTGCCAGCAGCTCAACACTTCAAAGACAGGCGAGAGATGGCTACACCTTC. The entire variable domain, with the rest obtained from reference TRBV7-6 and TRBJ1-2, is as follows: GAGVSQSPRYKVTKRGQDVALRCDPISGHVSLYWYRQALGQGPEFLTYFNYEAQQDKSGLPNDRFSAERPEGSISTLTIQRTEQRDSAMYRCASSSTLQRQARDGYTFGSGTRLTVV.

This clone was recorded once. The CDR3 spells CASSLRDSYEQYF. The CDR3 DNA reads TGCGCCAGCAGCTTACGGGACAGCTACGAGCAGTACTTC. V is TRBV4-1 and J is TRBJ2-5; 7 nucleotides line up with TRBD1. With the DNA end fitting TRBJ2-7 better, the J assignment may be wrong. Germline V CDR1 and CDR2: MGHRA, YSYEKL. The CDR3 loop spans 13 amino acids.

The V call is TRBV4-3, the J call TRBJ2-7; tentative D call: TRBD2 (5 bases). Germline lookup yields CDR1 LGHNA and CDR2 YSLEER. The germline V and J ends were trimmed by 5 bases and 2 bases, with 10 bases remaining between them. This CDR3 has 13 residues. CDR3 nucleotides: TGCGCCAGCAGCTGGGCGGAGGCCTACGAGCAGTACTTC. This gives the protein CASSWAEAYEQYF.

The chain combines TRBV5-1 with TRBJ1-1; D perhaps matches TRBD1 (6 bases). The germline V gene has CDR1 SGHRS and CDR2 YFSETQ. Trimming shortened V by 1 base and J by 6 bases, and 13 bases separated the two germline ends. The CDR3 has 14 amino acids. CDR3 DNA: TGCGCCAGCAGCTTGATGGACAGTAGCCCTGAAGCTTTCTTT. Residues: CASSLMDSSPEAFF.

The chain has TRBV19 and TRBJ2-1; D is perhaps TRBD2 (6 bases). The CDR3 covers 15 residues. Germline V gene lookup returns CDR1 LNHDA and CDR2 SQIVND (reference sequence). Trimming shortened V by 3 bases and J by 3 bases, and 12 bases separated the two germline ends. CDR3 nucleotides: TGTGCCAGTAGTATGGGGCAGGGACTCTACAATGAGCAGTTCTTC. Translated: CASSMGQGLYNEQFF.

The V gene is TRBV9, the J gene TRBJ2-1, with 7 bases that match TRBD2. The CDR3 contains 16 residues. Germline V gene sequence: CDR1 SGDLS, CDR2 YYNGEE. V dropped 3 bases and J dropped 4; count of bases not matched to a gene: 10. The CDR3 nucleotides read TGTGCCAGCAGCGACCCCTCCCGGGAGGTTTACAATGAGCAGTTCTTC. Protein sequence: CASSDPSREVYNEQFF.

The chain combines TRBV9 with TRBJ2-1; 9 bases line up with TRBD2. This CDR3 has 15 residues. The V and J ends lost 0 bases and 5 bases, in that order; junction bases with no gene match: 3. Germline CDR1 is SGDLS and CDR2 is YYNGEE. The chain's CDR3 is CASSVVSSGNNEQFF. The CDR3 nucleotides read TGTGCCAGCAGCGTAGTGTCTAGCGGGAACAATGAGCAGTTCTTC.

This clone was detected once. V and J are TRBV2 and TRBJ2-2; 9 bases align to TRBD2. From germline, CDR1 is SNHLY and CDR2 FYNNEI. Trimming removed 2 bases from V and 6 bases from J; junction bases left unmatched: 10. The CDR3 loop spans 17 amino acids. CDR3 nucleotides: TGTGCCAGCAGTGAAACCGGCGGGAGGGCCATTGCCGGGGAGCTGTTTTTT. This gives the protein CASSETGGRAIAGELFF.

This sequence joins TRBV5-1 and TRBJ2-3; 10 bases are shared with TRBD2. Trimming cost V 4 bases and J 3 bases; bases outside gene matches: 2. CDR1 is SGHRS, CDR2 YFSETQ, per germline. The CDR3 length is 14 residues. As DNA, the CDR3 is TGCGCCAGCAGCCAACTAGCGGGAACAGATACGCAGTATTTT. Protein product: CASSQLAGTDTQYF. Full variable domain (outside the CDR3, taken from reference TRBV5-1 and TRBJ2-3): KAGVTQTPRYLIKTRGQQVTLSCSPISGHRSVSWYQQTPGQGLQFLFEYFSETQRNKGNFPGRFSGRQFSNSRSEMNVSTLELGDSALYLCASSQLAGTDTQYFGPGTRLTVL.

The V call is TRBV28, the J call TRBJ2-1; TRBD1 agrees at 10 bases. J lost 9 bases, V lost 5 bases, and 13 bases had no gene match. CDR3 size: 16 residues. Germline loops: CDR1 MDHEN, CDR2 SYDVKM. DNA for the CDR3: TGTGCCAGCAGTGCTGCGTGGGACAGGGGAGCTTCTGAGCAGTTCTTC. This encodes CASSAAWDRGASEQFF. Full variable domain (remainder filled in from reference TRBV28 and TRBJ2-1): DVKVTQSSRYLVKRTGEKVFLECVQDMDHENMFWYRQDPGLGLRLIYFSYDVKMKEKGDIPEGYSVSREKKERFSLILESASTNQTSMYLCASSAAWDRGASEQFFGPGTRLTVL.

This sequence joins TRBV19 and TRBJ2-1, with D possibly being TRBD1 (5 bases). The CDR3 sequence is 15 residues long. Trimming took 3 bases from V and 5 from J, leaving 14 bases between them. The germline CDR1 and CDR2 sequences are LNHDA and SQIVND (reference sequence). The CDR3 region is CASSIGRTSDNEQFF. CDR3 coding DNA: TGTGCCAGTAGTATCGGCCGGACATCTGACAATGAGCAGTTCTTC.

The chain recombines TRBV15 with TRBJ2-5, with D tentatively TRBD2 (5 bases). CDR1 and CDR2 from the germline V gene are LNHNV and YYDKDF (reference sequence). This CDR3 is 15 amino acids long. Trimming removed 2 bases at V and 4 bases at J, with 14 bases between. CDR3 nucleotide sequence: TGTGCCACCAGCAGATCCCCCGGGGTTGGAGAGACCCAGTACTTC. Amino acid sequence: CATSRSPGVGETQYF.

This chain links TRBV7-3 with TRBJ2-3; 7 bases are shared with TRBD1. The V segment lost 3 bases and the J segment 1 base; nucleotides outside the gene matches: 7. This CDR3 region has 16 residues. The germline CDR1 and CDR2 sequences are SGHTA and FQGTGA. DNA of the CDR3: TGTGCCAGCAGCTTCCAAGGGGGCCTGGGCACAGATACGCAGTATTTT. It codes for CASSFQGGLGTDTQYF.

The chain links TRBV9 to TRBJ2-1; TRBD2 matches at 7 bases. There are 16 residues in the CDR3. Germline lookup yields CDR1 SGDLS and CDR2 YYNGEE. V shed 0 bases and J 0 bases; nucleotides not matched to a gene: 3. The CDR3 here is CASSVAGGSSYNEQFF. The CDR3 nucleotides are TGTGCCAGCAGCGTAGCGGGCGGGAGCTCCTACAATGAGCAGTTCTTC.

The chain uses TRBV19 and TRBJ2-6, with D maybe TRBD1 (5 bases). This CDR3 contains 15 residues. V was pared by 7 bases and J by 0 bases, with 10 bases between. Germline V gives CDR1 LNHDA, CDR2 SQIVND (reference sequence). CDR3 protein: CASTGLTSGANVLTF. The CDR3 DNA reads TGTGCCAGTACAGGGCTGACCTCTGGGGCCAACGTCCTGACTTTC.

The chain recombines TRBV10-3 with TRBJ2-5; 15 bases fit TRBD2. There are 16 residues in the CDR3. Unmatched junction bases numbered 5, after V lost 4 bases and J lost 5 bases. CDR1 ENHRY and CDR2 SYGVKD come from the germline V gene. DNA of the CDR3: TGTGCCATCAGTGTTGGAGGACTAGCGGGAGGGGAGACCCAGTACTTC. It codes for CAISVGGLAGGETQYF.

The V call is TRBV6-1, the J call TRBJ1-5; D gene uncertain. The germline CDR1 and CDR2 sequences are MNHNS and SASEGT. The CDR3 has 12 amino acids. V was clipped by 0 bases and J by 11 bases, with 8 bases between them. The DNA of the CDR3 is TGTGCCAGCAGTGAAGCCGGCAGGTCCCAGCATTTT. It codes for CASSEAGRSQHF.